The 4 T cell receptor beta chains below were found in one sample sequenced in a study of T cell changes during pregnancy in multiple sclerosis. Sequencing used immunoSEQ multiplex PCR; TCRdb keeps in-frame clones, though not all of them. The table lists approximately 30,000 clones, nearly 90% of them singletons. The source material was CD4+ T cells from peripheral blood mononuclear cells, sampled in the second trimester of pregnancy. These receptors were taken from a female donor with multiple sclerosis, enrolled in a pregnancy study.

The CDR3 nucleotides are TGTGCCTGGAGTGTACAAGGGACAGGCAATCAGCCCCAGCATTTT. Translating gives CAWSVQGTGNQPQHF. V is TRBV30 and J is TRBJ1-5; 7 bases map to TRBD1. The J segment lost 2 bases and the V segment lost 0 bases, leaving 4 bases of the junction unmatched. There are 15 residues in the CDR3. Germline V gene lookup returns CDR1 GTSNPN and CDR2 SVGIG (reference sequence). Drawing the rest from reference TRBV30 and TRBJ1-5, the complete variable domain is SQTIHQWPATLVQPVGSPLSLECTVEGTSNPNLYWYRQAAGRGLQLLFYSVGIGQISSEVPQNLSASRPQDRQFILSSKKLLLSDSGFYLCAWSVQGTGNQPQHFGDGTRLSIL.

The V call is TRBV5-1, the J call TRBJ1-1, with D uncertain. V shed 7 bases and J shed 3 bases, with 16 bases lying between them. This CDR3 region has 14 residues. CDR1 SGHRS and CDR2 YFSETQ come from the germline V gene. CDR3 amino acids: CASAPSGMHTEAFF. For the CDR3, the DNA is TGCGCCAGCGCTCCCTCTGGCATGCACACTGAAGCTTTCTTT.

The chain couples TRBV28 to TRBJ1-4; no definite D call. The germline CDR1 and CDR2 sequences are MDHEN and SYDVKM. Trimming removed 10 bases at V and 6 bases at J, with 15 bases between. The CDR3 has 13 amino acids. In nucleotides, the CDR3 is TGTGCCACCTGGAGTGCCACCGATGAAAAACTGTTTTTT. This sequence encodes CATWSATDEKLFF. The entire variable domain, with the rest obtained from reference TRBV28 and TRBJ1-4, is as follows: DVKVTQSSRYLVKRTGEKVFLECVQDMDHENMFWYRQDPGLGLRLIYFSYDVKMKEKGDIPEGYSVSREKKERFSLILESASTNQTSMYLCATWSATDEKLFFGSGTQLSVL.

This clone appeared once. The chain employs TRBV5-5 and TRBJ1-2; D is possibly TRBD1 (5 bases). The CDR3 spans 15 residues. Germline V lookup: CDR1 SGHKS, CDR2 YYEKEE (reference sequence). Between the trimmed V and J ends, which lost 4 bases and 0 bases, there was a span of 13 bases. CDR3 sequence (DNA): TGTGCCAGCAGCCCAACAGGCGACTCTAACTATGGCTACACCTTC. This encodes CASSPTGDSNYGYTF.